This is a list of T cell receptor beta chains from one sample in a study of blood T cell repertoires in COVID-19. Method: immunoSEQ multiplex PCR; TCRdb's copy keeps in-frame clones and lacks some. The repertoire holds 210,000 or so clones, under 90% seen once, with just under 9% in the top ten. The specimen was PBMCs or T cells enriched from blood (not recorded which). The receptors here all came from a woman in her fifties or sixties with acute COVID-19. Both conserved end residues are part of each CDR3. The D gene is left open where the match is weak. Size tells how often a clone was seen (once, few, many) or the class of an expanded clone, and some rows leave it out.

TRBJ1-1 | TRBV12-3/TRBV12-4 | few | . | CASSFGHITEAFF | TGTGCCAGCAGTTTCGGTCATATCACTGAAGCTTTCTTT
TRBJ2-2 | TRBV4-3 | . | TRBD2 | CASSPGVAGGAWSGELFF | TGCGCCAGCAGCCCCGGGGTAGCGGGGGGGGCCTGGTCTGGGGAGCTGTTTTTT
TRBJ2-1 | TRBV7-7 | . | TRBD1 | CASSLLGQDNEQFF | TGTGCCAGCAGCTTACTGGGACAGGACAATGAGCAGTTCTTC
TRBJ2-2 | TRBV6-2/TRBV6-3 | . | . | CASSYSWGSSNTGELFF | TGTGCCAGCAGTTACTCGTGGGGCAGCTCGAACACCGGGGAGCTGTTTTTT
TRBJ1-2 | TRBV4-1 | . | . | CASSQGYGQNYGYTF | TGCGCCAGCAGCCAAGGATACGGACAAAACTATGGCTACACCTTC
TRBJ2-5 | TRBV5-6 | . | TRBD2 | CASSNAARGGTQYF | TGTGCCAGCAGCAATGCGGCGCGGGGGGGGACCCAGTACTTC
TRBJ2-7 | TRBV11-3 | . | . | CASSLGLGYEQYF | TGTGCCAGCAGCTTAGGACTGGGCTACGAGCAGTACTTC
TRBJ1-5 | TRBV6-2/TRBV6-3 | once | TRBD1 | CASSLPQGVTQPQHF | TGTGCCAGCAGTTTGCCACAGGGGGTAACCCAGCCCCAGCATTTT
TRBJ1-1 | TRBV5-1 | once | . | CASSLGPGLTVNTEAFF | TGCGCCAGCAGCTTGGGCCCGGGACTGACTGTGAACACTGAAGCTTTCTTT
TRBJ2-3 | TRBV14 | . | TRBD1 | CASSQDRVADTQYF | TGTGCCAGCAGCCAGGACAGGGTAGCAGATACGCAGTATTTT
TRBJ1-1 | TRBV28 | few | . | CASRQQLRATTGVAFF | TGTGCCAGCAGGCAGCAACTCCGGGCTACGACGGGGGTGGCTTTCTTT
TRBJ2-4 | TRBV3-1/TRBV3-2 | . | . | CASSQRWLAKNIQYF | TGTGCCAGCAGCCAACGTTGGCTAGCCAAAAACATTCAGTACTTC
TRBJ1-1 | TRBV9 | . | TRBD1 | CASRPTGTGNTEAFF | TGTGCCAGCAGACCTACCGGGACAGGGAACACTGAAGCTTTCTTT
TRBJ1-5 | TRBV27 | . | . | CASSSVAGGPQHF | TGTGCCAGCAGTTCGGTGGCCGGGGGGCCCCAGCATTTT
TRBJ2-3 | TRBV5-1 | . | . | CASSVEGWTSSTDTQYF | TGCGCCAGCAGCGTCGAAGGGTGGACAAGTAGCACAGATACGCAGTATTTT
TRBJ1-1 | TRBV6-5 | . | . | CASSYEVNTEAFF | TGTGCCAGCAGTTACGAGGTGAACACTGAAGCTTTCTTT
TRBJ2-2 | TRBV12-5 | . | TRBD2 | CASGLSGLADITGELFF | TGTGCTAGTGGTTTATCGGGACTAGCGGACATCACCGGGGAGCTGTTTTTT
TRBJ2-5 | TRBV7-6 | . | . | CASSSNSGGSETQYF | TGTGCCAGCAGCTCGAACAGTGGCGGGTCAGAGACCCAGTACTTC
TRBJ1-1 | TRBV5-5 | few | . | CASSLVSMNTEAFF | TGTGCCAGCAGCTTGGTTAGCATGAACACTGAAGCTTTCTTT
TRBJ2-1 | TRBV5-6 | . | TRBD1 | CASSPRTGYHEQFF | TGTGCCAGCAGCCCTAGGACAGGGTACCATGAGCAGTTCTTC
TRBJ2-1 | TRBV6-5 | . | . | CASTELAGLGNEQFF | TGTGCCAGCACCGAACTAGCCGGGTTGGGGAATGAGCAGTTCTTC
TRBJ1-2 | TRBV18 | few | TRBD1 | CASSIGQGGYTF | TGTGCCAGCTCAATAGGACAGGGAGGCTACACCTTC
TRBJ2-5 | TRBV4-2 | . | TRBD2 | CASSQDVGGALGETQYF | TGTGCCAGCAGCCAAGATGTCGGGGGGGCCCTCGGGGAGACCCAGTACTTC
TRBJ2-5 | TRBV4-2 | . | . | CASSQDQTSGVAQYF | TGTGCCAGCAGCCAAGATCAAACATCGGGAGTTGCCCAGTACTTC
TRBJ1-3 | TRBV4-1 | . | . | CASSQDRGFSGNTIYF | TGCGCCAGCAGCCAAGATAGGGGATTCTCTGGAAACACCATATATTTT
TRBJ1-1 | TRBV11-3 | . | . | CASSLVGGTEAFF | TGTGCCAGCAGCTTAGTAGGGGGCACTGAAGCTTTCTTT
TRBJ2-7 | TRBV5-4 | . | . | CASSLDASGPYEQYF | TGTGCCAGCAGCTTGGACGCTTCAGGTCCCTACGAGCAGTACTTC
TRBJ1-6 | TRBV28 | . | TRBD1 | CASSIRNRGLRNSPLHF | TGTGCCAGCAGCATACGAAATAGGGGGCTCCGGAATTCACCCCTCCACTTT